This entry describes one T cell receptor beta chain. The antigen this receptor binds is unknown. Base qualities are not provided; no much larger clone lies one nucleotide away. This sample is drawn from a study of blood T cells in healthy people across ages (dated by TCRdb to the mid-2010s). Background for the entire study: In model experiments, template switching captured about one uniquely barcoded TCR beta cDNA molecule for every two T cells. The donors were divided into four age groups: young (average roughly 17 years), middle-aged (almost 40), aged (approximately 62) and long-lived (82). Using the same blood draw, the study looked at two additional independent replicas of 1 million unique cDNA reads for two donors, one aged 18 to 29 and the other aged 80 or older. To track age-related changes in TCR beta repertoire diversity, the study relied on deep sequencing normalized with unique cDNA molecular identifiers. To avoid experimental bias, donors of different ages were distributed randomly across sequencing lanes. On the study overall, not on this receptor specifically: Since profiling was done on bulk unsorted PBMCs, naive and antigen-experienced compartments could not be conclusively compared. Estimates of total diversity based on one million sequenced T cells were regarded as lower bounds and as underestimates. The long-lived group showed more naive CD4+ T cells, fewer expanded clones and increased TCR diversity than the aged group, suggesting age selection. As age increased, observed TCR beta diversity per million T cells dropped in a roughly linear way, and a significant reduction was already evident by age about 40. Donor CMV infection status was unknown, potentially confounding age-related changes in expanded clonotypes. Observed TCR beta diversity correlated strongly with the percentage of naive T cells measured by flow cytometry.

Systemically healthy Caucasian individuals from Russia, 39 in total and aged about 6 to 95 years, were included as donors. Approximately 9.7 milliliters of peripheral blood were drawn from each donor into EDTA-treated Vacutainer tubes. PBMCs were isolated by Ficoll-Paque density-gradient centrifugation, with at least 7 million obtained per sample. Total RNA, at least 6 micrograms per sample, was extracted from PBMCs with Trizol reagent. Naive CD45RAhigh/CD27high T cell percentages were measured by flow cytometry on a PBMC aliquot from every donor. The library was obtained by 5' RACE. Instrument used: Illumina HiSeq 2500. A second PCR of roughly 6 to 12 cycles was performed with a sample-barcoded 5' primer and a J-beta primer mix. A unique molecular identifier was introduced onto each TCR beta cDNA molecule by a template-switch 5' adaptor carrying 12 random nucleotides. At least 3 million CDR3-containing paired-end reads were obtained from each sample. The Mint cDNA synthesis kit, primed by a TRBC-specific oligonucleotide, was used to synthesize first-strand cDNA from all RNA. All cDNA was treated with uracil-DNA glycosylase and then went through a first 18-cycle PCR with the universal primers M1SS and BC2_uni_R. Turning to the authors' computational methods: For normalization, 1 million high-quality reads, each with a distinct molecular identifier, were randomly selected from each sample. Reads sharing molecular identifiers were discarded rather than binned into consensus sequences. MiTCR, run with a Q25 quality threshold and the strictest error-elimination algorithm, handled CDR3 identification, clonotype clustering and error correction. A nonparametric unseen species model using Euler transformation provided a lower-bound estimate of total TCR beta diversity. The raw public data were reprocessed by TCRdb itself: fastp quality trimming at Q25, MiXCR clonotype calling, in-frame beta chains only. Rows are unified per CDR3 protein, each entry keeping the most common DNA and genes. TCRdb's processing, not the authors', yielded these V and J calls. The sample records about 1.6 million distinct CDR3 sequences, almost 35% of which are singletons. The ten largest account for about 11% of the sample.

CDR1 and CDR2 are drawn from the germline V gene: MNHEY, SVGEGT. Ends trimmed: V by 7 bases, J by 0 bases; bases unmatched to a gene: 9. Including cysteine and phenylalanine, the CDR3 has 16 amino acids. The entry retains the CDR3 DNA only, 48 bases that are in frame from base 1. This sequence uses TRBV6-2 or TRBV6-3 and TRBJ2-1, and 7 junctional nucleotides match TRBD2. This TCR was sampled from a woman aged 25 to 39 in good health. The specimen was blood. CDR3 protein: CASIAGDFSSYNEQFF. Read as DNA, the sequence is TGTGCCAGCATCGCGGGGGACTTCTCCTCCTACAATGAGCAGTTCTTC.